Listed here are 3 T cell receptor beta chains from one sample, sequenced in a study of CD8+ T cells in alopecia areata. RNA, once extracted, was reverse transcribed into cDNA for use as the sequencing template. Here immunoSEQ multiplex PCR was the method, and the copy in TCRdb shows in-frame clones only, minus some. The data show 150,000 to 200,000 clones, more than 60% seen once. The sample was CD4+ T cells sorted from blood, taken at week 0. The origin of the receptors is a human donor with alopecia areata.

The CDR3: CASSPLGDYGYTF. CDR3 coding DNA: TGTGCCAGCAGTCCTTTAGGGGACTATGGCTACACCTTC. This rearrangement joins TRBV7-2 to TRBJ1-2; D perhaps matches TRBD1 (5 bases). V gave up 6 bases and J gave up 3 bases, with 11 bases separating them. Per germline, CDR1 SGHTA and CDR2 FQGNSA. The CDR3 runs to 13 residues.

The CDR3 loop is CSASGGETQYF. CDR3 coding DNA: TGCAGTGCTAGTGGTGGCGAGACCCAGTACTTC. The chain has TRBV20-1 and TRBJ2-5; D uncertain. In germline, CDR1 is DFQATT, CDR2 SNEGSKA (reference sequence). CDR3 size: 11 residues. V dropped 3 bases and J dropped 5 bases, with 7 bases sitting between them.

The chain uses TRBV19 and TRBJ1-1; D uncertain. The germline V and J ends were trimmed by 6 bases and 0 bases, with 14 bases remaining between them. CDR3 size: 15 residues. Germline CDR1 and CDR2: LNHDA and SQIVND (reference sequence). Here the CDR3 DNA reads TGTGCCAGTAGACCTGGCCAAGGGTTGAACACTGAAGCTTTCTTT. This translates into CASRPGQGLNTEAFF.